What follows are 2 T cell receptor beta chains derived from one specimen sequenced in a study of Ad26.COV2.S vaccination and SARS-CoV-2 variants. Regarding treatment: 15 to 20 received Ad26.COV2.S at low or high dose, single or two shots; 5 received placebo; per-sample allocation not given. Samples came from day 63 after the first vaccine or placebo injection. Produced via immunoSEQ multiplex PCR; TCRdb's table is partial and in-frame only. The repertoire includes more than 300,000 clones, about 82% of them detected once, and about 2.1% sits in the top ten. This specimen consisted of peripheral blood, obtained in a trial of Ad26.COV2.S vaccine versus placebo. These receptors were obtained from a person between 18 and 59 years old who received the Ad26.COV2.S COVID-19 vaccine or a placebo.

The genes are TRBV9 and TRBJ2-7, with D tentatively TRBD1 (5 bases). V lost 3 bases and J 5 bases, leaving 18 bases between the germline ends. Germline lookup yields CDR1 SGDLS and CDR2 YYNGEE. This CDR3 spans 15 amino acids. CDR3 in amino acids: CASSARQGDGDEQYF. CDR3 coding DNA: TGTGCCAGCAGCGCCCGACAAGGGGATGGTGACGAGCAGTACTTC.

The chain couples TRBV7-3 to TRBJ2-7; 10 nucleotides agree with TRBD2. Germline lookup yields CDR1 SGHTA and CDR2 FQGTGA. The CDR3 loop spans 14 amino acids. V trimming: 4 bases; J trimming: 6 bases; junction bases outside the gene matches: 6. This chain's CDR3 is CASSSMGLASEQYF. The CDR3 DNA reads as TGTGCCAGCAGCTCCATGGGACTAGCGAGCGAGCAGTACTTC.